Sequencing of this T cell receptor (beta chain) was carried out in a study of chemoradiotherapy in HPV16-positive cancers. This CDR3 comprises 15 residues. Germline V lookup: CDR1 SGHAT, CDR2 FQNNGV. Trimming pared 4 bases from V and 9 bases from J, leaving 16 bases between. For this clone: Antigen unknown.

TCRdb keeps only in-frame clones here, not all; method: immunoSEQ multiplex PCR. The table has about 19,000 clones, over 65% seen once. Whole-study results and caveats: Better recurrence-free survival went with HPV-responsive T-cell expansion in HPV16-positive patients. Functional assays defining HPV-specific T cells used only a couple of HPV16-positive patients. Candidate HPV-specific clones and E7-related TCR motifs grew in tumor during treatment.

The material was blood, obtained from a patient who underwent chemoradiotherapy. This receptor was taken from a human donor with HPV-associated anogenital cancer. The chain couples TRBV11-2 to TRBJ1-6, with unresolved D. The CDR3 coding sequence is TGTGCCAGCAGCTCGACTAATTCCTGGGCTTCACCCCTCCACTTT. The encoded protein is CASSSTNSWASPLHF.